This T cell receptor beta chain was observed in a study of T cell changes during pregnancy in multiple sclerosis. The CDR3 contains 16 residues. Trimming stripped 1 base from V and 1 base from J, with 8 bases between. The germline gives CDR1 LGHNA, CDR2 YNFKEQ. The method was immunoSEQ multiplex PCR; TCRdb's version includes in-frame clones alone and lacks a portion of them. Among over 65,000 clones listed, roughly 92% were seen once. Material: peripheral blood, obtained in the first trimester of pregnancy. This TCR was recovered from a female donor with multiple sclerosis, enrolled in a pregnancy study. This rearrangement joins TRBV4-2 to TRBJ2-6; D is perhaps TRBD1 (6 bases). CDR3 DNA sequence: TGTGCCAGCAGCCAAGGCAGGGGTTCTGGGGCCAACGTCCTGACTTTC. This translates into CASSQGRGSGANVLTF.